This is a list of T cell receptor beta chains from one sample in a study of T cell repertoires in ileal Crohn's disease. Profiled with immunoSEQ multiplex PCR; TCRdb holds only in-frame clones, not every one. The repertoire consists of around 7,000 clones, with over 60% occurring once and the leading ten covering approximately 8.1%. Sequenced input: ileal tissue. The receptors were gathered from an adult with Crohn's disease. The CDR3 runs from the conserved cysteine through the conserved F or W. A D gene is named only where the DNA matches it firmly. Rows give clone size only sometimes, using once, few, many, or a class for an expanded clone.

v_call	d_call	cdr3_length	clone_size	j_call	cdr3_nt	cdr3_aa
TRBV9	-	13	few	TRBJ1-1	TGTGCCAGCAGCGTAGATCCGGGCACTGAAGCTTTCTTT	CASSVDPGTEAFF
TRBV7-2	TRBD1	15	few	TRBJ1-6	TGTGCCAGCAGTGCCGACAGGGCCAGGAATTCACCCCTCCACTTT	CASSADRARNSPLHF
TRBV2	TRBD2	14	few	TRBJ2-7	TGTGCCAGCAGGCCCACTAGCGGCTCCTACGAGCAGTACTTC	CASRPTSGSYEQYF
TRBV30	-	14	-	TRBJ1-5	TGTGCCTGGAGTGTACAGGCGAGAGATCAGCCCCAGCATTTT	CAWSVQARDQPQHF
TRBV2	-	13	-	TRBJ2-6	TGTGCCACACAGCTGTCTGGGGCCAACGTCCTGACTTTC	CATQLSGANVLTF
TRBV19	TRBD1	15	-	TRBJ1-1	TGTGCCAGTAGTCCTTCAGACAGGGTTCGAACTGAAGCTTTCTTT	CASSPSDRVRTEAFF
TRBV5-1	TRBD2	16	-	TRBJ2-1	TGCGCCAGCAGCCGCCAAGGACTAGCGGGGGGAGGTGAGCAGTTCTTC	CASSRQGLAGGGEQFF
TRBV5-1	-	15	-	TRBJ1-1	TGCGCCAGCAGCGCGATCGTTCAAATGAACACTGAAGCTTTCTTT	CASSAIVQMNTEAFF
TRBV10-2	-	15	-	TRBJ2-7	TGCGCCAGCCAGACGACTGAGGGACTCGGGCCCGAGCAGTACTTC	CASQTTEGLGPEQYF
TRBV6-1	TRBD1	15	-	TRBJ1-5	TGTGCCAGCAGCCCCGGACAGGGGGGGAATCAGCCCCAGCATTTT	CASSPGQGGNQPQHF
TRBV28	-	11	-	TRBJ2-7	TGTGCCAGCAGCTTAGCGTACGAGCAGTACTTC	CASSLAYEQYF
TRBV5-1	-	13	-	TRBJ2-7	TGCGCCAGCAGCGGGATAGGGGCCCTCGAGCAGTACTTC	CASSGIGALEQYF
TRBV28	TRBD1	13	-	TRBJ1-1	TGTGCCAGCAGGCGACAGGGGGGCACTGAAGCTTTCTTT	CASRRQGGTEAFF
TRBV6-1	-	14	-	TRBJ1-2	TGTGCCAGCAGTGAGCTAGGGGCGACGGGTGGCTACACCTTC	CASSELGATGGYTF
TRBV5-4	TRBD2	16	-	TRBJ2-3	TGTGCCAGCAGCCGCACTAGCGGGGGCCGGGCAGATACGCAGTATTTT	CASSRTSGGRADTQYF
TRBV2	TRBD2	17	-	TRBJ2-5	TGTGCCAGCAGTTGGCCTAGCGGGTACCGGTACCAAGAGACCCAGTACTTC	CASSWPSGYRYQETQYF
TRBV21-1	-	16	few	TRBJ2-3	TGTGCCAGCAGCCCCCGGGGGGGCGGGACGGCAGATACGCAGTATTTT	CASSPRGGGTADTQYF
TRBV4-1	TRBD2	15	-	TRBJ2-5	TGCGCCAGCAGCCAAGACGGGACTAGCGTAGAGACCCAGTACTTC	CASSQDGTSVETQYF
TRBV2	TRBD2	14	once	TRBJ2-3	TGTGCCAGCAGGAGCGGGGGGACGGCAGATACGCAGTATTTT	CASRSGGTADTQYF
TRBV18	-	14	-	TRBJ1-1	TGTGCCAGCTCACAGCGGGACGGGGGCGCTGAAGCTTTCTTT	CASSQRDGGAEAFF
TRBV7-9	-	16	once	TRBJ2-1	TGTGCCAGCAGCTTAATCGTTGGGGAGTTCTACGGTGAGCAGTTCTTC	CASSLIVGEFYGEQFF
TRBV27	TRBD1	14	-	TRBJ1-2	TGTGCCAGCAGTTCCTACGACAGGGGTACTGGCTACACCTTC	CASSSYDRGTGYTF
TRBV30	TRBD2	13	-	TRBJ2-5	TGTGCCTGGGGACTAGCGGGGGGAGAGACCCAGTACTTC	CAWGLAGGETQYF
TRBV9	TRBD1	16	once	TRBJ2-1	TGTGCCAGCAGTCGCCCCGGGACAGGGGGCAGGAATGAGCAGTTCTTC	CASSRPGTGGRNEQFF
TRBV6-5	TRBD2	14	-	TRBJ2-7	TGTGCCAGCACCCTTATAGCGGGAGGTGGGGAGCAGTACTTC	CASTLIAGGGEQYF
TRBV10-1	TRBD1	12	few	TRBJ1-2	TGCGCCAGCAGGTCAGGGGGAGGTGGCTACACCTTC	CASRSGGGGYTF
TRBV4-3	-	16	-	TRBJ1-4	TGCGCCAGCAGCCAAAAACTAGGGGGTTCAGGAGAAAAACTGTTTTTT	CASSQKLGGSGEKLFF
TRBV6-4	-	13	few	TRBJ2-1	TGTGCCAGCAGTCCTTCCAGCGAGGGTGAGCAGTTCTTC	CASSPSSEGEQFF
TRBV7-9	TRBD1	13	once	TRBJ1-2	TGTGCCAGCAGCTCCTCACAGGGGGCTGAGTACACCTTC	CASSSSQGAEYTF
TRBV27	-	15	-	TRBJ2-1	TGTGCCAGCAGTAACCTGGGACAGCGGGAGAGCGAGCAGTTCTTC	CASSNLGQRESEQFF
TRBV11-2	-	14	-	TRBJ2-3	TGTGCCAGCAGCGCATCTAACTTCAGGGATACGCAGTATTTT	CASSASNFRDTQYF
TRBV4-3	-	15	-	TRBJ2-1	TGCGCCAGCAGCCAAGAAAAACTGCCCTACAATGAGCAGTTCTTC	CASSQEKLPYNEQFF
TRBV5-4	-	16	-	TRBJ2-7	TGTGCCAGCAGTCGGGAGACAGGGAGGAGCTCCTACGAGCAGTACTTC	CASSRETGRSSYEQYF
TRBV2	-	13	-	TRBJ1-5	TGTGCCAGCAGGGAAGGGGCCCGGCGGCCCCAGCATTTT	CASREGARRPQHF
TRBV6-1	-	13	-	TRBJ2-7	TGTGCCAGCAGTGAATCGACTTTTTACGAGCAGTACTTC	CASSESTFYEQYF
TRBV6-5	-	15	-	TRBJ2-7	TGTGCCAGCAGTATCGGGGGTGTAAGCTCCTACGAGCAGTACTTC	CASSIGGVSSYEQYF
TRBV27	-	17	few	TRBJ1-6	TGTGCCAGCAGTTTGCTGGACAGCCTTCCTTATAATTCACCCCTCCACTTT	CASSLLDSLPYNSPLHF
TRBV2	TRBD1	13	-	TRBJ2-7	TGTGCCAGCAGTAGGACAGGGTTTGACGAGCAGTACTTC	CASSRTGFDEQYF
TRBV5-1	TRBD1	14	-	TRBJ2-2	TGCGCCAGCAGCCCCAGGGGGTACACCGGGGAGCTGTTTTTT	CASSPRGYTGELFF
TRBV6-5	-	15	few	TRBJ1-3	TGTGCCAGCAGTTACTCTGGGGAGCAGGGAAACACCATATATTTT	CASSYSGEQGNTIYF
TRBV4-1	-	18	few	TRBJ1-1	TGCGCCAGCAGACCTTCGGCAGACAACACCCGGCAGGGCACTGAAGCTTTCTTT	CASRPSADNTRQGTEAFF
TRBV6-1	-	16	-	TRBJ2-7	TGTGCCAGCAGTGAAGGGGGGCGCAGGGGATTCCACGAGCAGTACTTC	CASSEGGRRGFHEQYF
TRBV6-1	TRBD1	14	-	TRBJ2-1	TGTGCCGGAACGACCGGACAGGGGGCGAATGAGCAGTTCTTC	CAGTTGQGANEQFF
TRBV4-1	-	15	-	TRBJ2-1	TGCGCCAGCAGCCAGCGGGAAAACGAGGGAGATGAGCAGTTCTTC	CASSQRENEGDEQFF
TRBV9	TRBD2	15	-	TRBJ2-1	TGTGCCAGCAATAGCGGGAGGAACTCCTACAATGAGCAGTTCTTC	CASNSGRNSYNEQFF
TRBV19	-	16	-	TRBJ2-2	TGTGCCAGTAGTATAGGGAGAGGGATGAACACCGGGGAGCTGTTTTTT	CASSIGRGMNTGELFF
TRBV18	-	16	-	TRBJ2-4	TGTGCCAGCCCACCTTACCCCCCGGGAGCCAAAAACATTCAGTACTTC	CASPPYPPGAKNIQYF
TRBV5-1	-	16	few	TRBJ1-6	TGCGCCAGCAGCTCCGATGGGGGCAGTGGTAATTCACCCCTCCACTTT	CASSSDGGSGNSPLHF